These 27 T cell receptor beta chains were all obtained from the same sample, sequenced in a study of blood T cell repertoires in COVID-19. TCRdb's copy holds only in-frame clones and misses some; the assay was immunoSEQ multiplex PCR. This table has over 250,000 clones, about 88% appearing once. Sequenced input: PBMCs or T cells enriched from blood (not recorded which). These receptors were obtained from a man aged 30 to 45 with acute COVID-19.

This chain connects TRBV9 to TRBJ1-3; the D is unclear. The CDR3 loop spans 12 amino acids. Trimming removed 0 bases at V and 6 bases at J, with 4 bases between. CDR1 SGDLS and CDR2 YYNGEE come from the germline V gene. In nucleotides, the CDR3 is TGTGCCAGCAGCGTAGACACAAACACCATATATTTT. This gives the protein CASSVDTNTIYF.

This chain joins TRBV6-2 or TRBV6-3 and TRBJ1-5; 7 nucleotides line up with TRBD1. Losses at the gene ends were 3 bases for V and 2 bases for J; bases not matched to a gene: 7. The CDR3 totals 16 residues. Germline V lookup: CDR1 MNHEY, CDR2 SVGEGT. Here the CDR3 reads CASSYRQGNGNQPQHF. CDR3 nucleotides: TGTGCCAGCAGTTATAGACAGGGAAACGGCAATCAGCCCCAGCATTTT.

This clone is a singleton in its sample. The chain employs TRBV7-2 and TRBJ2-1; D remains ambiguous. The CDR3 is 12 residues long. Trimming cost V 5 bases and J 8 bases, with 10 bases left between them. Germline lookup yields CDR1 SGHTA and CDR2 FQGNSA. DNA of the CDR3: TGTGCCAGCAGCCCTCGAGGCCATGAGCAGTTCTTC. This gives the protein CASSPRGHEQFF.

The CDR3 protein is CASRLTGGTTEAFF. The DNA of the CDR3 is TGTGCCAGCAGGCTAACAGGGGGCACCACTGAAGCTTTCTTT. V is TRBV28 and J is TRBJ1-1; 9 nucleotides align to TRBD1. The V gene's germline CDR1 is MDHEN and CDR2 SYDVKM. This CDR3 region has 14 residues. J was trimmed by 4 bases and V by 6 bases; bases with no gene match: 6.

The chain couples TRBV14 to TRBJ2-1; TRBD2 agrees at 8 bases. The V and J ends lost 5 bases and 3 bases, in that order; junction bases with no gene match: 6. Germline V gene sequence: CDR1 SGHDN, CDR2 FVKESK. CDR3 length: 15 residues. The CDR3 region has the DNA TGTGCCAGCAGCTCTCGGACTAGCTTCTACAATGAGCAGTTCTTC. Its translation: CASSSRTSFYNEQFF.

This chain joins TRBV3-1 (or the pseudogene TRBV3-2) and TRBJ1-6; D remains unclear. Germline CDR1 reads LGHDT; CDR2 reads YNNKEL (reference sequence). Trimming took off 0 bases at V and 14 bases at J, with 8 bases between the two ends. There are 12 residues in the CDR3. CDR3 amino acids: CASSQELRALHF. As DNA, the CDR3 is TGTGCCAGCAGCCAAGAGTTGAGGGCCCTCCACTTT.

The chain links TRBV6-5 to TRBJ1-1, with D possibly matching TRBD1 (6 bases). The germline V gene encodes CDR1 MNHEY and CDR2 SVGAGI. V lost 7 bases and J lost 1, with 16 bases in between. The length of the CDR3 is 15 residues. The chain's CDR3 is CASNLQGRPNTEAFF. The CDR3 nucleotides are TGTGCCAGCAACCTACAGGGTCGCCCGAACACTGAAGCTTTCTTT.

The genes are TRBV5-1 and TRBJ2-3, with D unresolved. Germline V gives CDR1 SGHRS, CDR2 YFSETQ. The CDR3 contains 17 residues. With 4 bases removed from V and 4 bases from J, the gap between germline ends came to 22 bases. CDR3 loop: CASSDATLFTAADTQYF. The CDR3 nucleotides read TGCGCCAGCAGCGACGCCACACTCTTCACGGCGGCAGATACGCAGTATTTT.

The rearrangement links TRBV18 to TRBJ1-1; 7 positions agree with TRBD1. With 2 bases clipped from V and 5 bases from J, the junction kept 11 bases outside the gene matches. CDR1 is KGHSH and CDR2 is LQKENI in the germline V gene. The CDR3 is made up of 16 amino acids. The CDR3, as DNA: TGTGCCAGCTCACCATCGACAGGGCAAGGTCGTACTGAAGCTTTCTTT. It is translated as CASSPSTGQGRTEAFF.

V usage is TRBV19 and J usage is TRBJ1-5, with 9 bases identical to TRBD1. Germline V lookup: CDR1 LNHDA, CDR2 SQIVND (reference sequence). This CDR3 has 15 residues. J gave up 2 bases and V 6 bases, and 5 bases lay outside the gene matches. The chain's CDR3 is CASRDRGSRNQPQHF. CDR3 nucleotides: TGTGCCAGTAGAGACAGGGGGAGTCGCAATCAGCCCCAGCATTTT.

The V gene is TRBV9, the J gene TRBJ2-5; 7 nucleotides agree with TRBD2. The CDR3 extends over 14 amino acids. Looked up from germline, CDR1 is SGDLS and CDR2 is YYNGEE. Trimming cost V 0 bases and J 9 bases; bases outside gene matches: 8. The CDR3 loop is CASSVVGGRGAQYF. The CDR3, as DNA: TGTGCCAGCAGCGTAGTAGGCGGGAGAGGGGCCCAGTACTTC.

This clone was recorded only once. The genes are TRBV18 and TRBJ1-4; TRBD1 might be the D (5 bases). V lost 3 bases and J 8 bases, leaving 16 bases between the germline ends. Germline V gene sequence: CDR1 KGHSH, CDR2 LQKENI. The CDR3 is made up of 15 amino acids. CDR3 sequence reads: CASSPELEGREKLFF. The CDR3 DNA sequence: TGTGCCAGCTCACCCGAGTTGGAGGGGAGAGAAAAACTGTTTTTT.

The CDR3 coding sequence is TGCGCCAGCAGCCCCGGACAGGGGGCGCGCACTGAAGCTTTCTTT. Amino acid sequence: CASSPGQGARTEAFF. The V call is TRBV4-1, the J call TRBJ1-1; TRBD1 aligns across 11 bases. CDR1 is MGHRA, CDR2 YSYEKL, per germline. This CDR3 is 15 amino acids long. With 4 bases clipped from V and 4 bases from J, the junction kept 5 bases outside the gene matches.

The V call is TRBV7-9, the J call TRBJ2-1, with D possibly matching TRBD1 (5 bases). CDR1 and CDR2 from the germline V gene are SEHNR and FQNEAQ (reference sequence). With 0 bases removed from V and 6 bases from J, the gap between germline ends came to 9 bases. CDR3 length: 14 residues. CDR3 sequence: CASSLAGPPNEQFF. The CDR3 coding sequence is TGTGCCAGCAGCTTAGCGGGGCCACCCAATGAGCAGTTCTTC.

This chain uses TRBV5-1 with TRBJ2-3, with D maybe TRBD2 (7 bases). The CDR3 is made up of 15 amino acids. Germline V gene data show CDR1 as SGHRS and CDR2 as YFSETQ. Between the trimmed V and J ends, which lost 6 bases and 0 bases, there was a span of 14 bases. CDR3 bases: TGCGCCAGCAACTGGGGGGGCGGGAGCACAGATACGCAGTATTTT. It translates to CASNWGGGSTDTQYF.

The rearrangement joins TRBV7-2 to TRBJ2-6; 8 nucleotides match TRBD1. CDR1 and CDR2 from the germline V gene are SGHTA and FQGNSA. CDR3 length: 14 residues. V lost 6 bases, J lost 10 bases, and 8 bases stayed unmatched. CDR3 in amino acids: CASRPGTGFNVLTF. CDR3 in DNA: TGTGCCAGCAGACCCGGGACAGGCTTTAACGTCCTGACTTTC.

J is TRBJ1-5 and V is TRBV19; TRBD1 aligns across 10 bases. Germline CDR1 and CDR2: LNHDA and SQIVND (reference sequence). The CDR3 contains 15 residues. V trimming: 3 bases; J trimming: 6 bases; junction bases outside the gene matches: 5. The CDR3 loop is CASSIGTGVGQPQHF. The DNA of the CDR3 is TGTGCCAGTAGTATTGGGACAGGGGTGGGTCAGCCCCAGCATTTT.

This chain uses TRBV19 with TRBJ2-2; 8 bases agree with TRBD1. Looked up from germline, CDR1 is LNHDA and CDR2 is SQIVND (reference sequence). Trimming removed 6 bases from V and 4 bases from J; junction bases left unmatched: 4. There are 14 residues in the CDR3. CDR3 amino acids: CASSKTGGTGELFF. CDR3 nucleotide sequence: TGTGCCAGTAGCAAAACAGGGGGCACCGGGGAGCTGTTTTTT.

V usage is TRBV11-3 and J usage is TRBJ2-5; maybe TRBD1 (5 bases). The CDR3 loop spans 14 amino acids. Germline V gene lookup returns CDR1 SGHNT and CDR2 YENEEA. V was clipped by 2 bases and J by 4 bases, with 11 bases between them. CDR3: CASSLTQGAETQYF. CDR3 bases: TGTGCCAGCAGCTTAACCCAGGGTGCAGAGACCCAGTACTTC.

The chain is built from TRBV7-3 and TRBJ2-1; 12 bases are shared with TRBD2. With 5 bases clipped from V and 7 bases from J, the junction kept 6 bases outside the gene matches. Germline V gene data show CDR1 as SGHTA and CDR2 as FQGTGA. The CDR3 is made up of 15 amino acids. CDR3 bases: TGTGCCAGCAGCCCTCTAGCGGGAGGGCCTAATGAGCAGTTCTTC. This gives the protein CASSPLAGGPNEQFF. Full variable domain (outside the CDR3, taken from reference TRBV7-3 and TRBJ2-1): GAGVSQTPSNKVTEKGKYVELRCDPISGHTALYWYRQSLGQGPEFLIYFQGTGAADDSGLPNDRFFAVRPEGSVSTLKIQRTERGDSAVYLCASSPLAGGPNEQFFGPGTRLTVL.

The chain links TRBV2 to TRBJ2-2; TRBD2 matches 9 bases. The CDR3 is 15 amino acids. Germline loops: CDR1 SNHLY, CDR2 FYNNEI. The junction had 10 bases not matched to a gene; V was cut back by 11 bases and J by 3 bases. CDR3: CAGRAAGGYTGELFF. CDR3 DNA sequence: TGTGCCGGCCGGGCAGCGGGAGGATACACCGGGGAGCTGTTTTTT.

This sequence joins TRBV19 and TRBJ1-2, with 11 bases lining up with TRBD1. The CDR3 has 16 amino acids. Trimming took 0 bases from V and 6 from J; bases not matched to a gene: 6. Germline V CDR1 and CDR2: LNHDA, SQIVND (reference sequence). The CDR3 reads CASSIDGQGATNGYTF. CDR3 sequence (DNA): TGTGCCAGTAGTATAGACGGACAGGGGGCAACCAATGGCTACACCTTC.

The gene calls are TRBV12-3 or TRBV12-4 and TRBJ1-2; D call uncertain. This CDR3 contains 13 residues. V was pared by 1 base and J by 2 bases, with 5 bases between. CDR3 sequence (DNA): TGTGCCAGCAGTTTAGACAAGAACTATGGCTACACCTTC. This translates into CASSLDKNYGYTF.

V gene TRBV7-2 combines with J gene TRBJ2-5; D gene unclear. Germline CDR1 and CDR2: SGHTA and FQGNSA. V lost 4 bases, J lost 5 bases, and 14 bases lay in between. The CDR3 extends over 14 amino acids. The CDR3 DNA reads TGTGCCAGCAGCTCGAAGACTGGCCGGGAGACCCAGTACTTC. It codes for CASSSKTGRETQYF.

This chain uses TRBV19 with TRBJ1-6, with D perhaps matching TRBD1 (5 bases). The CDR3 runs to 14 residues. CDR1 and CDR2 from the germline V gene are LNHDA and SQIVND (reference sequence). Trimming removed 10 bases at V and 5 bases at J, with 15 bases between. This CDR3 is CATRSGGDNSPLHF. The DNA of the CDR3 is TGTGCCACAAGGTCCGGGGGTGATAATTCACCCCTCCACTTT.

V and J are TRBV3-1 (or the pseudogene TRBV3-2) and TRBJ2-1, with D perhaps TRBD2 (5 bases). Trimming stripped 1 base from V and 5 bases from J, with 9 bases between. Germline lookup yields CDR1 LGHDT and CDR2 YNNKEL (reference sequence). The CDR3 is made up of 14 amino acids. CDR3 residues: CASSQASRDNEQFF. The CDR3 region has the DNA TGTGCCAGCAGCCAAGCTAGCCGCGACAATGAGCAGTTCTTC.

This clone showed up just once. V is TRBV6-5 and J is TRBJ1-6, with TRBD1 identical over 8 bases. The junction had 10 bases not matched to a gene; V was cut back by 2 bases and J by 10 bases. The CDR3 consists of 16 residues. Germline values: CDR1 MNHEY, CDR2 SVGAGI. The CDR3 loop reads CASSYTDRVIGSPLHF. The CDR3, as DNA: TGTGCCAGCAGTTACACGGACAGGGTGATCGGCTCACCCCTCCACTTT.